Following are 27 T cell receptor beta chains from one sample sequenced in a study of T cell responses to AZD1222 COVID-19 vaccine. The data were produced by immunoSEQ multiplex PCR, yet TCRdb's version contains in-frame clones alone and is incomplete. The sample comprises about 110,000 clones, 80% to 90% of which are singletons, and 4.4% rests with the top ten. Here the sequenced sample was peripheral blood, taken 28 days after the second AZD1222 dose. These receptors were collected from an adult who received the AZD1222 COVID-19 vaccine.

Here the CDR3 DNA reads TGTGCCAGCAGTCCCACAGGACGCGGCACTGAAGCTTTCTTT. Translation: CASSPTGRGTEAFF. This chain joins TRBV5-6 and TRBJ1-1, with D tentatively TRBD1 (5 bases). V shed 5 bases and J shed 4 bases, with 15 bases lying between them. CDR1 and CDR2 from the germline V gene are SGHDT and YYEEEE. The CDR3 is made up of 14 amino acids.

The chain recombines TRBV7-3 with TRBJ2-2; 12 bases fit TRBD1. Germline V lookup: CDR1 SGHTA, CDR2 FQGTGA. Trimming removed 6 bases from V and 7 bases from J; junction bases left unmatched: 12. The CDR3 contains 17 residues. The CDR3 nucleotides read TGTGCCAGCAGTTTCGCCGGGACAGGGGGCTCGGGCGGGGAGCTGTTTTTT. This gives the protein CASSFAGTGGSGGELFF.

The gene calls are TRBV21-1 and TRBJ2-6. TRBV21-1 is annotated as a pseudogene. CDR3 length: 17 residues. For the CDR3, the DNA is TGTGCCAGCAGCAAAGTAGTTATAGGGACTGGGGCCAACGTCCTGACTTTC. It is translated as CASSKVVIGTGANVLTF.

V and J are TRBV18 and TRBJ1-2; D uncertain. V was cut by 5 bases and J by 3 bases, with 13 bases left in between. CDR1 and CDR2 from the germline V gene are KGHSH and LQKENI. The CDR3 is made up of 14 amino acids. In DNA, the CDR3 is TGTGCCAGCTCAGTGGGGAGTCCCGACTATGGCTACACCTTC. Translation: CASSVGSPDYGYTF.

The rearrangement joins TRBV6-5 to TRBJ1-2; D is unresolved. Germline assignment: CDR1 MNHEY and CDR2 SVGAGI. Trimming left V 6 bases short and J 4 bases short, with 15 bases between. This CDR3 has 14 amino acids. CDR3 bases: TGTGCCAGCAGGAATTACAGAGTACCCTATGGCTACACCTTC. Translating it yields CASRNYRVPYGYTF.

The chain couples TRBV18 to TRBJ1-6, with a possible D match to TRBD1 (5 bases). Trimming took off 0 bases at V and 9 bases at J, with 15 bases between the two ends. Germline-derived CDR1 and CDR2 are KGHSH and LQKENI. This CDR3 region has 16 residues. DNA of the CDR3: TGTGCCAGCTCACCACCAGGGGAAGCGGGAGTTTCACCCCTCCACTTT. It translates to CASSPPGEAGVSPLHF.

This chain joins TRBV9 and TRBJ2-7; 7 bases align to TRBD2. In germline, CDR1 is SGDLS, CDR2 YYNGEE. Trimming took 0 bases from V and 2 from J; bases not matched to a gene: 2. The CDR3 has 14 amino acids. CDR3 amino acids: CASSVASGPYEQYF. The CDR3 bases are TGTGCCAGCAGCGTAGCTAGCGGCCCCTACGAGCAGTACTTC.

By share, this clone ranks as medium-sized. The rearrangement uses TRBV5-1 and TRBJ1-1, with 7 positions matching TRBD1. CDR3 length equals 16 residues. Germline loops: CDR1 SGHRS, CDR2 YFSETQ. Losses at the gene ends were 4 bases for V and 2 bases for J; bases not matched to a gene: 11. Here the CDR3 reads CASSAELTGINTEAFF. In DNA, the CDR3 is TGCGCCAGCAGCGCCGAATTGACAGGGATTAACACTGAAGCTTTCTTT.

The V gene is TRBV6-2 or TRBV6-3, the J gene TRBJ2-2; no clear D. Germline values: CDR1 MNHEY, CDR2 SVGEGT. The CDR3 is made up of 14 amino acids. Between the trimmed V and J ends, which lost 6 bases and 10 bases, there was a span of 18 bases. CDR3 in DNA: TGTGCCAGCAGCCCTACAGATACGTCCGAGGAGCTGTTTTTT. The encoded protein is CASSPTDTSEELFF.

This sequence joins TRBV24-1 and TRBJ2-3; TRBD2 aligns across 7 bases. Trimming removed 3 bases from V and 5 bases from J; junction bases left unmatched: 10. The CDR3 spans 16 residues. Germline loops: CDR1 KGHDR, CDR2 SFDVKD. CDR3 nucleotides: TGTGCCACCAGTGATGGACTAGGTTACCCGGGAGATACGCAGTATTTT. This gives the protein CATSDGLGYPGDTQYF.

This chain joins TRBV18 and TRBJ2-5, with unresolved D. The germline V gene encodes CDR1 KGHSH and CDR2 LQKENI. This CDR3 region has 13 residues. The germline V and J ends were trimmed by 3 bases and 5 bases, with 10 bases remaining between them. The CDR3 coding sequence is TGTGCCAGCTCACCTTCCCCAGCGGAGACCCAGTACTTC. It translates to CASSPSPAETQYF.

The rearrangement joins TRBV19 to TRBJ1-1; D is unresolved. V was clipped by 1 base and J by 5 bases, with 14 bases between them. The germline gives CDR1 LNHDA, CDR2 SQIVND (reference sequence). The CDR3 totals 15 residues. This CDR3 is CASSIGRLIGTEAFF. In nucleotides, the CDR3 is TGTGCCAGTAGTATAGGTAGGCTGATTGGTACTGAAGCTTTCTTT.

Only a few counts were recorded for this clone. The chain joins TRBV18 to TRBJ1-2; TRBD1 is a possible D gene (5 bases). CDR1 KGHSH and CDR2 LQKENI come from the germline V gene. Between the trimmed V and J ends, which lost 2 bases and 2 bases, there was a span of 9 bases. The CDR3 runs to 14 residues. The CDR3 is CASSPAGKNYGYTF. In DNA form, the CDR3 reads TGTGCCAGCTCACCAGCAGGGAAGAACTATGGCTACACCTTC.

The chain combines TRBV5-4 with TRBJ2-5; TRBD2 might be the D (7 bases). The CDR3 has 15 residues. The germline V gene encodes CDR1 SGHNT and CDR2 YYREEE (reference sequence). Trimming took 4 bases from V and 5 from J, leaving 18 bases between them. Here the CDR3 reads CASSATGTTPETQYF. CDR3 in DNA: TGTGCCAGCAGCGCCACAGGGACTACACCGGAGACCCAGTACTTC.

The CDR3 sequence is CASSYGRGYNSPLHF. The CDR3 DNA reads as TGTGCCAGCAGCTACGGACGGGGATATAATTCACCCCTCCACTTT. The rearrangement joins TRBV14 to TRBJ1-6; no clear D. From germline, CDR1 is SGHDN and CDR2 FVKESK. The CDR3 covers 15 residues. The ends were cut back, 5 bases at V and 4 bases at J, with 12 bases in the middle. The full variable domain, rest sourced from reference TRBV14 and TRBJ1-6, is EAGVTQFPSHSVIEKGQTVTLRCDPISGHDNLYWYRRVMGKEIKFLLHFVKESKQDESGMPNNRFLAERTGGTYSTLKVQPAELEDSGVYFCASSYGRGYNSPLHFGNGTRLTVT.

This clone has just one count. The chain uses TRBV19 and TRBJ1-1; the match to TRBD1 covers 7 bases. Unmatched junction bases numbered 17, after V lost 8 bases and J lost 5 bases. This CDR3 spans 16 amino acids. Germline-derived CDR1 and CDR2 are LNHDA and SQIVND (reference sequence). The CDR3 DNA reads TGTGCCAGTCGCGTCTCAGGGGGGGGTCTGGGTACTGAAGCTTTCTTT. Encoded protein: CASRVSGGGLGTEAFF.

This chain connects TRBV5-6 to TRBJ1-1; 9 bases align to TRBD1. Trimming removed 4 bases from V and 11 bases from J; junction bases left unmatched: 6. The CDR3 consists of 12 residues. CDR1 and CDR2 from the germline V gene are SGHDT and YYEEEE. The CDR3 nucleotides are TGTGCCAGCAGCGTGACCGGGACAGGGGCTTTCTTT. It specifies CASSVTGTGAFF.

This chain joins TRBV4-2 and TRBJ1-3; no clear D. CDR1 LGHNA and CDR2 YNFKEQ come from the germline V gene. Trimming cost V 2 bases and J 0 bases, with 11 bases left between them. The CDR3 is 16 amino acids. CDR3 DNA sequence: TGTGCCAGCAGCCAAAGGTGGCCTAACTCTGGAAACACCATATATTTT. Protein product: CASSQRWPNSGNTIYF.

The V call is TRBV27, the J call TRBJ2-1; D is unclear. The CDR3 has 12 residues. The V end lost 2 bases, the J end lost 6 bases, and 5 bases lay between the germline ends. The germline V gene has CDR1 MNHEY and CDR2 SMNVEV (reference sequence). CDR3 nucleotides: TGTGCCAGCAGTTTAAGGAGCAATGAGCAGTTCTTC. Translated: CASSLRSNEQFF.

V usage is TRBV9 and J usage is TRBJ1-4; D is possibly TRBD1 (5 bases). The CDR3 extends over 17 amino acids. The ends were cut back, 3 bases at V and 5 bases at J, with 20 bases in the middle. Per the germline V gene, CDR1 is SGDLS and CDR2 is YYNGEE. CDR3 residues: CASSAASSRDGNEKLFF. CDR3 bases: TGTGCCAGCAGCGCAGCCTCGAGCCGGGACGGAAATGAAAAACTGTTTTTT.

J is TRBJ2-7 and V is TRBV27; TRBD1 aligns across 8 bases. J lost 1 base, V lost 3 bases, and 2 bases had no gene match. The CDR3 is 14 amino acids. The germline V gene has CDR1 MNHEY and CDR2 SMNVEV (reference sequence). CDR3 coding DNA: TGTGCCAGCAGTTTCGGACAGGGTTCCTACGAGCAGTACTTC. Protein sequence: CASSFGQGSYEQYF.

The gene calls are TRBV2 and TRBJ1-2, with D possibly being TRBD1 (6 bases). Trimming took 3 bases from V and 3 from J, leaving 8 bases between them. The CDR3 has 13 residues. The V gene's germline CDR1 is SNHLY and CDR2 FYNNEI. The CDR3 sequence is CASSDTGHYGYTF. The CDR3 DNA reads TGTGCCAGCAGTGATACAGGGCACTATGGCTACACCTTC.

V and J are TRBV7-6 and TRBJ1-3; no clear D gene. With 1 base removed from V and 4 bases from J, the gap between germline ends came to 14 bases. Germline loops: CDR1 SGHVS, CDR2 FNYEAQ. This CDR3 region has 16 residues. The CDR3 spells CASSLDLRAEGNTIYF. The CDR3 DNA sequence: TGTGCCAGCAGCTTAGATTTGCGGGCGGAGGGAAACACCATATATTTT. Together with reference TRBV7-6 and TRBJ1-3, the CDR3 gives the full variable domain: GAGVSQSPRYKVTKRGQDVALRCDPISGHVSLYWYRQALGQGPEFLTYFNYEAQQDKSGLPNDRFSAERPEGSISTLTIQRTEQRDSAMYRCASSLDLRAEGNTIYFGEGSWLTVV.

The CDR3 region has the DNA TGTGCCAGCAGCCTATCAGGGGGGAACACTGAAGCTTTCTTT. Its translation is CASSLSGGNTEAFF. The V call is TRBV7-9, the J call TRBJ1-1, with 7 bases fitting TRBD1. V was pared by 5 bases and J by 1 base, with 4 bases of the junction left unmatched. Germline CDR1 is SEHNR and CDR2 is FQNEAQ (reference sequence). This CDR3 region has 14 residues.

The V gene is TRBV3-1 (or the pseudogene TRBV3-2), the J gene TRBJ1-6; D is ambiguous. Trimming stripped 1 base from V and 8 bases from J, with 6 bases between. Germline V CDR1 and CDR2: LGHDT, YNNKEL (reference sequence). The CDR3 covers 13 residues. CDR3 bases: TGTGCCAGCAGCCAAGTTGAGGATTCACCCCTCCACTTT. This gives the protein CASSQVEDSPLHF.

The V gene is TRBV5-1, the J gene TRBJ2-7; perhaps TRBD2 as D (5 bases). The CDR3 totals 13 residues. Germline V CDR1 and CDR2: SGHRS, YFSETQ. With 0 bases removed from V and 7 bases from J, the gap between germline ends came to 11 bases. The chain's CDR3 is CASSLATRGEQYF. As DNA, the CDR3 is TGCGCCAGCAGCTTGGCCACAAGAGGGGAGCAGTACTTC.

The chain is built from TRBV9 and TRBJ1-3; 8 nucleotides match TRBD1. Looked up from germline, CDR1 is SGDLS and CDR2 is YYNGEE. The CDR3 has 15 residues. The J segment lost 4 bases and the V segment lost 5 bases, leaving 8 bases of the junction unmatched. This CDR3 is CASSQGAWEGNTIYF. For the CDR3, the DNA is TGTGCCAGCAGTCAGGGGGCCTGGGAAGGAAACACCATATATTTT.